The 10 T cell receptor beta chains below were found in one sample sequenced in a study of identical twins. TCRdb redid the calling of the 5' RACE reads with MiXCR, one entry per CDR3 protein. Here the sample spans 1,800,000 or so distinct CDR3 sequences, around a third being singletons. The sample was cord blood. These receptors were collected from a newborn girl in good health.

This clonotype was seen ten or more times. This chain joins TRBV27 and TRBJ2-7, with unresolved D. V lost 3 bases, J lost 3 bases, and 9 bases lay in between. CDR1 is MNHEY and CDR2 is SMNVEV in the germline V gene (reference sequence). The CDR3 extends over 13 amino acids. The CDR3 is CASSLSWGYEQYF. The CDR3 DNA follows: TGTGCCAGCAGTTTGTCGTGGGGCTACGAGCAGTACTTC.

This clonotype was found a few times. The rearrangement joins TRBV29-1 to TRBJ2-7; D tentatively reads TRBD1 or TRBD2 (5 bases each). CDR3 length equals 14 residues. Trimming removed 4 bases from V and 3 bases from J, with 16 bases in between. Germline V gene sequence: CDR1 SQVTM, CDR2 ANQGSEA. In DNA, the CDR3 is TGCAGCGTTGGACCCGGGACGGCGGGCTACGAGCAGTACTTC. Protein product: CSVGPGTAGYEQYF.

This clonotype was counted only a few times. The chain carries TRBV2 and TRBJ2-7, with TRBD2 as a possible D gene (6 bases). This CDR3 has 15 amino acids. CDR1 SNHLY and CDR2 FYNNEI come from the germline V gene. The V gene lost 3 bases and the J gene lost 0 bases, with 12 bases spanning the gap. Here the CDR3 DNA reads TGTGCCAGCAGTGATCGGGGGATTAGCTCCTACGAGCAGTACTTC. It yields the protein CASSDRGISSYEQYF.

CDR3 DNA sequence: TGTGCCAGCAGCTTAGGTAGCGGGGGGGGGCTGTACCAAGAGACCCAGTACTTC. It is translated as CASSLGSGGGLYQETQYF. V is TRBV7-2 and J is TRBJ2-5; TRBD2 matches at 11 bases. The ends lost 1 base at V and 0 bases at J; junction bases unmatched: 7. This CDR3 has 18 amino acids. CDR1 is SGHTA, CDR2 FQGNSA, per germline.

The rearrangement joins TRBV5-1 to TRBJ1-1; 10 positions match TRBD1. From germline, CDR1 is SGHRS and CDR2 YFSETQ. The CDR3 loop spans 17 amino acids. J lost 3 bases, V lost 4 bases, and 12 bases had no gene match. CDR3 nucleotides: TGCGCCAGCAGCGCCAGGACAGGGGGATTTGCAGACACTGAAGCTTTCTTT. Translated: CASSARTGGFADTEAFF.

The rearrangement joins TRBV6-1 to TRBJ2-5; 11 bases map to TRBD2. Germline trimming cut 2 bases from V and 4 bases from J; bases unmatched to any gene: 6. This CDR3 is 16 amino acids long. Germline lookup yields CDR1 MNHNS and CDR2 SASEGT. CDR3: CASSEFLAGGRETQYF. DNA for the CDR3: TGTGCCAGCAGTGAATTCTTAGCGGGGGGGCGAGAGACCCAGTACTTC.

The rearrangement uses TRBV20-1 and TRBJ2-5; 10 bases fit TRBD2. The CDR3 has 17 amino acids. The germline CDR1 and CDR2 sequences are DFQATT and SNEGSKA (reference sequence). The V segment lost 2 bases and the J segment 11 bases; nucleotides outside the gene matches: 20. This chain's CDR3 is CSARQVASGRVYNEQYF. CDR3 bases: TGCAGTGCTAGACAGGTTGCTAGCGGGAGAGTTTACAATGAGCAGTACTTC.

This chain links TRBV10-3 with TRBJ2-7; 7 bases match TRBD2. This CDR3 has 15 amino acids. Per germline, CDR1 ENHRY and CDR2 SYGVKD. The J segment lost 0 bases and the V segment lost 4 bases, leaving 6 bases of the junction unmatched. CDR3 nucleotide sequence: TGTGCCATCAGTGGTCTAGCGGTGAGCTCCTACGAGCAGTACTTC. As protein: CAISGLAVSSYEQYF.

This clonotype was picked up many times. This sequence joins TRBV27 and TRBJ1-2, with 8 bases lining up with TRBD1. The CDR3 runs to 12 residues. The trim removed 2 bases at V and 9 bases at J, leaving 2 bases unmatched. Germline V gene data show CDR1 as MNHEY and CDR2 as SMNVEV (reference sequence). The CDR3 sequence is CASSLGQGSYTF. Here the CDR3 DNA reads TGTGCCAGCAGTTTAGGACAGGGAAGCTACACCTTC.

This sequence joins TRBV11-2 and TRBJ2-3, with 8 bases lining up with TRBD2. The V gene's germline CDR1 is SGHAT and CDR2 FQNNGV. This CDR3 is built from 13 residues. With 3 bases clipped from V and 8 bases from J, the junction kept 4 bases outside the gene matches. CDR3: CASSFRAGATQYF. The CDR3, as DNA: TGTGCCAGCAGCTTCCGAGCGGGAGCTACGCAGTATTTT.